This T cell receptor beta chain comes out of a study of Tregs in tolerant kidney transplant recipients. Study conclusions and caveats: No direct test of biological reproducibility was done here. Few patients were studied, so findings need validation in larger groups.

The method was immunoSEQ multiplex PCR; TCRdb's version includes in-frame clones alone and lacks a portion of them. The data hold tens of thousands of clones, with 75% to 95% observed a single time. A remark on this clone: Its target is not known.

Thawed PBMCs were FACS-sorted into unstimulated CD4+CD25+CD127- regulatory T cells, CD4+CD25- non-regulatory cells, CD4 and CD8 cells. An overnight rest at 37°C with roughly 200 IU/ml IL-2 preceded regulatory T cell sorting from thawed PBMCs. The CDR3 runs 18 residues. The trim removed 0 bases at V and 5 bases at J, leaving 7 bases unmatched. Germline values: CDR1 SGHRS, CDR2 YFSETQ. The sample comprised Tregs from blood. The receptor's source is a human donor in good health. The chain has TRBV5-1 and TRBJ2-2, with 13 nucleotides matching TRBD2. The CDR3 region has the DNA TGCGCCAGCAGCTTGGCCACTAGCGGGAGGGCCCGGACCGGGGAGCTGTTTTTT. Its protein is CASSLATSGRARTGELFF.